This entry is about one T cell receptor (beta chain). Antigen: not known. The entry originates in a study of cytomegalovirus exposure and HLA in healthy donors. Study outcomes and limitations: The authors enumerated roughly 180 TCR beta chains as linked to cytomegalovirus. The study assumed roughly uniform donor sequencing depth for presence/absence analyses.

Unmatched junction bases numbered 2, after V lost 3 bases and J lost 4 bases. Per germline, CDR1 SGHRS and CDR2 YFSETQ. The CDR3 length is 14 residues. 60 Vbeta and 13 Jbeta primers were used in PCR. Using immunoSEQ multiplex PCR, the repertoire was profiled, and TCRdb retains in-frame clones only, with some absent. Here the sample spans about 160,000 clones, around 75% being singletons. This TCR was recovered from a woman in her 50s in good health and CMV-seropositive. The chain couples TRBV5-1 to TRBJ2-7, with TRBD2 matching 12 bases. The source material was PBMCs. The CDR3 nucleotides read TGCGCCAGCAGCTCGACTAGCGGGGGTTACGAGCAGTACTTC. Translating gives CASSSTSGGYEQYF. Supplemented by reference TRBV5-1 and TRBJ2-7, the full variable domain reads KAGVTQTPRYLIKTRGQQVTLSCSPISGHRSVSWYQQTPGQGLQFLFEYFSETQRNKGNFPGRFSGRQFSNSRSEMNVSTLELGDSALYLCASSSTSGGYEQYFGPGTRLTVT.